The clone carrying this T cell receptor beta chain has more than one count but fewer than ten. Its target is unknown. The data were obtained in a study of beta chain features in type 1 diabetes. Study-level results: TCRB CDR3s were moderately but significantly shorter in Type 1 diabetes patients in all four CD4+ subsets.

Germline values: CDR1 MNHEY, CDR2 SVGAGI. Trimming removed 5 bases from V and 8 bases from J, with 13 bases in between. The CDR3 is made up of 14 amino acids. CD45RO/CCR7/CD25/CD127/CD95/CD27 sorting isolated CD4+ naive, central memory, regulatory and stem cell-like memory cells. The isolated RNA, all of it, was reverse transcribed, so expressed TCRB transcripts were what got sequenced. The protocol was immunoSEQ multiplex PCR, while the TCRdb copy is restricted to in-frame clones and leaves out a portion. The sample includes about 270,000 clones, 13% to 15% of them seen just once. This clonotype originated in a woman aged 40 to 55 in good health. The sample was naive CD4+ T cells from blood. This chain connects TRBV6-5 to TRBJ2-6, with D tentatively TRBD1 (5 bases). The CDR3: CASSTDSTTNVLTF. CDR3 bases: TGTGCCAGCAGTACAGACAGTACGACCAACGTCCTGACTTTC.